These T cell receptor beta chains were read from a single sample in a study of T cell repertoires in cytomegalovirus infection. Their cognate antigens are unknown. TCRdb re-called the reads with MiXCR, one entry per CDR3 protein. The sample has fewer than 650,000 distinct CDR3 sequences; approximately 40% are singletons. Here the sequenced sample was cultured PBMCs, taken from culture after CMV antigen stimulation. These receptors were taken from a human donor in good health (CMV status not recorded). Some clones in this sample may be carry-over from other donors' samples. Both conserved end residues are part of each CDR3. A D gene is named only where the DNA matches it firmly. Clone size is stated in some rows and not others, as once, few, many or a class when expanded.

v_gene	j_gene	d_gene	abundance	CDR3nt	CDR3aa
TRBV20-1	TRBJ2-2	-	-	TGCAGTGCTAGAGCGGGGGGCAGCACCGGGGAGCTGTTTTTT	CSARAGGSTGELFF
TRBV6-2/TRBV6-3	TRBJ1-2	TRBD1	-	TGTGCCAGCAGGCCACGCGAAGGACAGGGAGACTATGGCTACACCTTC	CASRPREGQGDYGYTF
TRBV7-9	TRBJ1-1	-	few	TGTGCCAGCAAATCATCGGTGAACACTGAAGCTTTCTTT	CASKSSVNTEAFF
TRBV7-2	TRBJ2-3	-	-	TGTGCCAGCAGCTTAGGGGGATCGTCCGGCGCAGATACGCAGTATTTT	CASSLGGSSGADTQYF
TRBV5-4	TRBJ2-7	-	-	TGTGCCAGCAGCCGCTCAGGGGAGACTCGATCCTACGAGCAGTACTTC	CASSRSGETRSYEQYF
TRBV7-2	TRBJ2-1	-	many	TGTGCCAGCAGCTTACTAGCCTCCTACAATGAGCAGTTCTTC	CASSLLASYNEQFF
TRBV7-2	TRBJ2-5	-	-	TGTGCCAGCAGCTTAGTGGCGGCGATGTACCAAGAGACCCAGTACTTC	CASSLVAAMYQETQYF
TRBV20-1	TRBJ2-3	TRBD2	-	TGCAGTGCTAGGGTCCCTAGCGGGGGAGTACGAGGGCAGTATTTT	CSARVPSGGVRGQYF
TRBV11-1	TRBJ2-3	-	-	TGTGCCAGCAGTCGGCGACTGGGACCGCAGTATTTT	CASSRRLGPQYF
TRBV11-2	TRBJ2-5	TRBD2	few	TGTGCCAGCAGCTTCACGGGGGGGCGGGAGACCCAGTACTTC	CASSFTGGRETQYF
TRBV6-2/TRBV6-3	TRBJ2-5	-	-	TGTGCCAGCAGTTTGACCGTGGACGGCGCCTACCAAGAGACCCAGTACTTC	CASSLTVDGAYQETQYF
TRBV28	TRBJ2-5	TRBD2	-	TGTGCCAGCCACGCGGGGGGGGGCCAAGAGACCCAGTACTTC	CASHAGGGQETQYF
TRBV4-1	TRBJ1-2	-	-	TGCGCCAGCAGCCAACCAGGGTACTCGGCTGGCGGCTACACCTTC	CASSQPGYSAGGYTF
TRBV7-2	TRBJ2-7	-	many	TGTGCCAGCAGCGTCCGGGACACGGTCTCCTACGAGCAGTACTTC	CASSVRDTVSYEQYF
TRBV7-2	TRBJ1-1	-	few	TGTGCCAGCAGCCCGGGACCGATTAACACTGAAGCTTTCTTT	CASSPGPINTEAFF
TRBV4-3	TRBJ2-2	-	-	TGCGCCAGCGGACCGGGGAACACCGGGGAGCTGTTTTTT	CASGPGNTGELFF
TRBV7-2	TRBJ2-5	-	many	TGTGCCAGCAGCTTAGGCAGGGAGAAGACCCAGTACTTC	CASSLGREKTQYF
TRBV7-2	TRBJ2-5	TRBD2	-	TGTGCCAGCAGCTTGTCAGGGTCGGGAGGGGAGACCCAGTACTTC	CASSLSGSGGETQYF
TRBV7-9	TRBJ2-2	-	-	TGTGCCAGCAGCTTTGCAGGCCAAAACACCGGGGAGCTGTTTTTT	CASSFAGQNTGELFF
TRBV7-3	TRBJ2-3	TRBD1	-	TGTGCCAGCAGCCGGGACAGGGGAATAGATACGCAGTATTTT	CASSRDRGIDTQYF
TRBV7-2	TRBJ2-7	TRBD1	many	TGTGCCAGCAGCCCGACAGGGACCTACGAGCAGTACTTC	CASSPTGTYEQYF
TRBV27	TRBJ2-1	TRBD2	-	TGTGCCAGCAATGGGTTAGCGGGATACAATGAGCAGTTCTTC	CASNGLAGYNEQFF
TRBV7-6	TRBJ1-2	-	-	TGTGCCAGCAGCTTCTTCGGAGGGCCGTACCGGAGCTACACCTTC	CASSFFGGPYRSYTF
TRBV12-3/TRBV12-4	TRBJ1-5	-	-	TGTGCCAGCAGTTCAGCGCGGGGGGAAGGACAGCCCCAGCATTTT	CASSSARGEGQPQHF
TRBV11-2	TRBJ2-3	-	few	TGTGCCAGCAGCTTAATGCGGGGAACGGCTGGCACAGATACGCAGTATTTT	CASSLMRGTAGTDTQYF
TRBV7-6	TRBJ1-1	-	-	TGTGCCAGCAGCACGGGGGGGCAGATGGAAGCTTTCTTT	CASSTGGQMEAFF
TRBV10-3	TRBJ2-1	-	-	TGTGCCATCAGTGAGGGTCATCCCTACAATGAGCAGTTCTTC	CAISEGHPYNEQFF
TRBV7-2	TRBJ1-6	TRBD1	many	TGTGCCAGCAGCTTAGATGGGACAGGCGATAATTCACCCCTCCACTTT	CASSLDGTGDNSPLHF
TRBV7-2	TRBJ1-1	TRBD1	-	TGTGCCAGCAGCTTAGCCAGGGGGCCGAACACTGAAGCTTTCTTT	CASSLARGPNTEAFF
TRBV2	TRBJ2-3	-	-	TGTGCCAGCAGCCCTCGGTCGGTCACGACAGATACGCAGTATTTT	CASSPRSVTTDTQYF
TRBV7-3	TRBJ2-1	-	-	TGTGCCAGCAGCCCAACCCTCCCGGGACAACTGCAGTTCTTC	CASSPTLPGQLQFF
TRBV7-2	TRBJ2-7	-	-	TGTGCCAGCAGCCCCCAAAAAGGCGGGGAGTTCTACGAGCAGTACTTC	CASSPQKGGEFYEQYF
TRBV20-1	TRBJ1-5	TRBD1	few	TGCAGTGCTGGGAGCGCAGGGGGCCCAATTAGCAATCAGCCCCAGCATTTT	CSAGSAGGPISNQPQHF
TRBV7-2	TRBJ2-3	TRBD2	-	TGTGCCAGCATCGGGATGAGGGAGGGCCGGACAGATACGCAGTATTTT	CASIGMREGRTDTQYF
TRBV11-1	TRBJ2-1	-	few	TGTGCCAGCAGCTTAGGGGCCCCGAGCTCCTACAATGAGCAGTTCTTC	CASSLGAPSSYNEQFF
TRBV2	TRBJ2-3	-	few	TGTGCCAGCAGTGCCGGGATCCTGGAAGATACGCAGTATTTT	CASSAGILEDTQYF
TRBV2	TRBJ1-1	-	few	TGTGCCAGCAGTGAAGAACAGAATGAAGCTTTCTTT	CASSEEQNEAFF
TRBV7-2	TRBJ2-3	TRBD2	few	TGTGCCAGCCGGCGGGTAGCGGGTATGTCCGATACGCAGTATTTT	CASRRVAGMSDTQYF
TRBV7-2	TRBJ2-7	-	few	TGTGCCAGCAGCCCCACGGGGTTGAGCTACGAGCAGTACTTC	CASSPTGLSYEQYF
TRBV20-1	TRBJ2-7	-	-	TGCAGTGCACCAACAGGGTCCGTCACCTACGAGCAGTACTTC	CSAPTGSVTYEQYF